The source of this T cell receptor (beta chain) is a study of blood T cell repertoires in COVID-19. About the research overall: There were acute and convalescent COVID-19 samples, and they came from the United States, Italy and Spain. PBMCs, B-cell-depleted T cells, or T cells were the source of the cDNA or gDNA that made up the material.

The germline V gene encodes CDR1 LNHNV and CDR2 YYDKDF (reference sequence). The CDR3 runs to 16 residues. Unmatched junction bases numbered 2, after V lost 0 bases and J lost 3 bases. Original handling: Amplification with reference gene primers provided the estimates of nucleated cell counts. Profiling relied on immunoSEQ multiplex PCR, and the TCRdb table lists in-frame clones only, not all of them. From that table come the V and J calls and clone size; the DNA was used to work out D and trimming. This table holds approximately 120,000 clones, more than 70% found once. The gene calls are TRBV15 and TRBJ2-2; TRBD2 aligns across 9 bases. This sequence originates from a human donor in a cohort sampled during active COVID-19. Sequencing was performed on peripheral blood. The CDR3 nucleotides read TGTGCCACCAGCAGAGATAGGACTAGCGACACCGGGGAGCTGTTTTTT. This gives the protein CATSRDRTSDTGELFF.